A single sample is the source of the 17 T cell receptor beta chains below, sequenced in a study of blood T cell repertoires in COVID-19. TCRdb's copy holds only in-frame clones and misses some; the assay was immunoSEQ multiplex PCR. The top ten hold 1.5% to 2% of the sample, which has 350,000 to 400,000 clones, around 92% seen once. The sequenced sample was PBMCs or T cells enriched from blood (not recorded which). The receptors stem from a woman aged 25-40 years who had recovered from COVID-19.

The rearrangement joins TRBV4-1 to TRBJ1-1; TRBD1 matches at 9 bases. Germline V gives CDR1 MGHRA, CDR2 YSYEKL. The CDR3 covers 15 residues. With V trimmed by 4 bases and J by 5 bases, 8 bases remained unmatched. CDR3 sequence (DNA): TGCGCCAGCAGCCCCGTTTCGACAGGGGGGACTGAAGCTTTCTTT. Protein sequence: CASSPVSTGGTEAFF.

This chain connects TRBV29-1 to TRBJ2-5, with D perhaps matching TRBD2 (5 bases). Trimming removed 1 base at V and 6 bases at J, with 12 bases between. CDR3 length: 13 amino acids. In germline, CDR1 is SQVTM, CDR2 ANQGSEA. CDR3 DNA sequence: TGCAGCGTTGAAGTTGGCGGGTGGAAGACCCAGTACTTC. Translating it yields CSVEVGGWKTQYF.

The rearrangement joins TRBV27 to TRBJ2-7; D is possibly TRBD2 (6 bases). V lost 3 bases and J lost 11, with 11 bases in between. CDR1 and CDR2 from the germline V gene are MNHEY and SMNVEV (reference sequence). The CDR3 totals 11 residues. The CDR3 sequence: CASSFRGWEYF. The CDR3 coding sequence is TGTGCCAGCAGTTTTCGGGGGTGGGAGTACTTC.

The chain combines TRBV18 with TRBJ1-3; D is uncertain. Trimming left V 0 bases short and J 0 bases short, with 12 bases between. CDR1 and CDR2 (germline): KGHSH, LQKENI. The CDR3 is 17 residues long. The CDR3 nucleotides are TGTGCCAGCTCACCACCGCATGCGATCTCCTCTGGAAACACCATATATTTT. Its protein product is CASSPPHAISSGNTIYF. Full variable domain (missing parts from reference TRBV18 and TRBJ1-3): NAGVMQNPRHLVRRRGQEARLRCSPMKGHSHVYWYRQLPEEGLKFMVYLQKENIIDESGMPKERFSAEFPKEGPSILRIQQVVRGDSAAYFCASSPPHAISSGNTIYFGEGSWLTVV.

This clone was detected once. The chain couples TRBV7-9 to TRBJ2-1; TRBD2 matches at 10 bases. V shed 1 base and J 4 bases; nucleotides not matched to a gene: 4. The CDR3 runs to 16 residues. Germline loops: CDR1 SEHNR, CDR2 FQNEAQ (reference sequence). In nucleotides, the CDR3 is TGTGCCAGCAGCTTAGGGGGGACTAGCGCGTACAATGAGCAGTTCTTC. Its translation: CASSLGGTSAYNEQFF. The variable domain in full, with the rest retrieved from reference TRBV7-9 and TRBJ2-1, is DTGVSQNPRHKITKRGQNVTFRCDPISEHNRLYWYRQTLGQGPEFLTYFQNEAQLEKSRLLSDRFSAERPKGSFSTLEIQRTEQGDSAMYLCASSLGGTSAYNEQFFGPGTRLTVL.

V usage is TRBV28 and J usage is TRBJ2-7, with 7 bases identical to TRBD1. CDR1 and CDR2 from the germline V gene are MDHEN and SYDVKM. The CDR3 is 15 amino acids. V gave up 5 bases and J gave up 4 bases; unmatched junction bases: 11. The CDR3 is CASSVRQGVRYEQYF. In DNA, the CDR3 is TGTGCCAGCAGTGTTCGTCAGGGGGTTAGGTACGAGCAGTACTTC.

This sequence joins TRBV28 and TRBJ2-6; D might be TRBD2 (5 bases). Germline V gene lookup returns CDR1 MDHEN and CDR2 SYDVKM. V lost 6 bases, J lost 0 bases, and 21 bases lay in between. The CDR3 runs to 19 residues. CDR3 in amino acids: CASRPRHGGPFSGANVLTF. CDR3 nucleotide sequence: TGTGCCAGCAGACCTCGCCACGGCGGGCCCTTCTCTGGGGCCAACGTCCTGACTTTC.

As concerns this clone: At the DNA level, this CDR3 is encoded by other sequences in the same sample as well. The V gene is TRBV28, the J gene TRBJ1-1, with D tentatively TRBD1 (6 bases). This CDR3 has 15 amino acids. Germline-derived CDR1 and CDR2 are MDHEN and SYDVKM. V dropped 1 base and J dropped 2 bases, with 11 bases sitting between them. DNA of the CDR3: TGTGCCAGCAGTTTATCGCAGGGGTTCAACACTGAAGCTTTCTTT. It is translated as CASSLSQGFNTEAFF.

The rearrangement uses TRBV6-5 and TRBJ2-3; D may be TRBD2 (5 bases). There are 13 residues in the CDR3. Germline V lookup: CDR1 MNHEY, CDR2 SVGAGI. Trimming shortened V by 11 bases and J by 1 base, and 13 bases separated the two germline ends. CDR3 amino acids: CACDLGGTDTQYF. The DNA of the CDR3 is TGTGCCTGCGACCTCGGGGGCACAGATACGCAGTATTTT.

The chain has TRBV23-1 and TRBJ1-2; perhaps TRBD1 as D (6 bases). TRBV23-1 qualifies as an ORF whose function is uncertain. This CDR3 has 16 amino acids. The germline V and J ends were trimmed by 6 bases and 3 bases, with 20 bases remaining between them. CDR3 region: CASSHCPGVFHYGYTF. CDR3 DNA sequence: TGCGCCAGCAGCCACTGTCCAGGGGTTTTCCACTATGGCTACACCTTC.

The rearrangement joins TRBV5-1 to TRBJ1-2; D gene unclear. This CDR3 spans 16 amino acids. Germline loops: CDR1 SGHRS, CDR2 YFSETQ. V was trimmed by 4 bases and J by 4 bases, leaving 20 bases between them. The CDR3 DNA is TGCGCCAGCAGCCCGAAGCCCTCTAATGATCTCTATGGCTACACCTTC. Translating gives CASSPKPSNDLYGYTF.

The J gene is TRBJ2-2, the V gene TRBV27; 8 nucleotides match TRBD1. The V gene end was trimmed by 9 bases and the J gene end by 6 bases; junction bases not matched to a gene: 6. The CDR3 consists of 13 residues. Germline assignment: CDR1 MNHEY and CDR2 SMNVEV (reference sequence). The CDR3 nucleotides are TGTGCCAGTGGACAGGGTGAGGCCGGGGAGCTGTTTTTT. This encodes CASGQGEAGELFF.

The gene calls are TRBV20-1 and TRBJ2-1; the D gene is possibly TRBD1 (6 bases). V was cut by 3 bases and J by 9 bases, with 21 bases left in between. Germline loops: CDR1 DFQATT, CDR2 SNEGSKA (reference sequence). The CDR3 totals 15 residues. DNA of the CDR3: TGCAGTGCTAGTCAAGCCACCCCATACAGGGCTGAGCAGTTCTTC. Amino acids: CSASQATPYRAEQFF.

This chain connects TRBV25-1 to TRBJ1-3; 7 bases are a match to TRBD1. Looked up from germline, CDR1 is MGHDK and CDR2 is SYGVNS. The V gene end was trimmed by 6 bases and the J gene end by 3 bases; junction bases not matched to a gene: 5. This CDR3 has 14 residues. The CDR3 protein is CASRRGTDGNTIYF. The CDR3 bases are TGTGCCAGCAGGAGGGGGACAGATGGAAACACCATATATTTT. Full variable domain (missing parts from reference TRBV25-1 and TRBJ1-3): EADIYQTPRYLVIGTGKKITLECSQTMGHDKMYWYQQDPGMELHLIHYSYGVNSTEKGDLSSESTVSRIRTEHFPLTLESARPSHTSQYLCASRRGTDGNTIYFGEGSWLTVV.

In nucleotides, the CDR3 is TGTGCCAGCAGTGAAGCGCGGGTGTCCTTCGCTGAAGCTTTCTTT. It specifies CASSEARVSFAEAFF. The chain combines TRBV2 with TRBJ1-1; D is unclear. From germline, CDR1 is SNHLY and CDR2 FYNNEI. The CDR3 sequence is 15 residues long. Trimming cost V 0 bases and J 6 bases, with 14 bases left between them.

The chain recombines TRBV7-2 with TRBJ2-3, with D perhaps TRBD2 (6 bases). V lost 3 bases, J lost 5 bases, and 12 bases lay in between. There are 14 residues in the CDR3. The germline V gene encodes CDR1 SGHTA and CDR2 FQGNSA. The CDR3 DNA is TGTGCCAGCAGCTTCGCGGGACTCGGAGATACGCAGTATTTT. It translates to CASSFAGLGDTQYF.

The CDR3 reads CASSDNYEQYF. CDR3 in DNA: TGTGCCAGCAGTGACAACTACGAGCAGTACTTC. This rearrangement joins TRBV28 to TRBJ2-7; no clear D gene. The CDR3 runs 11 residues. The V end lost 5 bases, the J end lost 3 bases, and 5 bases lay between the germline ends. CDR1 and CDR2 from the germline V gene are MDHEN and SYDVKM.